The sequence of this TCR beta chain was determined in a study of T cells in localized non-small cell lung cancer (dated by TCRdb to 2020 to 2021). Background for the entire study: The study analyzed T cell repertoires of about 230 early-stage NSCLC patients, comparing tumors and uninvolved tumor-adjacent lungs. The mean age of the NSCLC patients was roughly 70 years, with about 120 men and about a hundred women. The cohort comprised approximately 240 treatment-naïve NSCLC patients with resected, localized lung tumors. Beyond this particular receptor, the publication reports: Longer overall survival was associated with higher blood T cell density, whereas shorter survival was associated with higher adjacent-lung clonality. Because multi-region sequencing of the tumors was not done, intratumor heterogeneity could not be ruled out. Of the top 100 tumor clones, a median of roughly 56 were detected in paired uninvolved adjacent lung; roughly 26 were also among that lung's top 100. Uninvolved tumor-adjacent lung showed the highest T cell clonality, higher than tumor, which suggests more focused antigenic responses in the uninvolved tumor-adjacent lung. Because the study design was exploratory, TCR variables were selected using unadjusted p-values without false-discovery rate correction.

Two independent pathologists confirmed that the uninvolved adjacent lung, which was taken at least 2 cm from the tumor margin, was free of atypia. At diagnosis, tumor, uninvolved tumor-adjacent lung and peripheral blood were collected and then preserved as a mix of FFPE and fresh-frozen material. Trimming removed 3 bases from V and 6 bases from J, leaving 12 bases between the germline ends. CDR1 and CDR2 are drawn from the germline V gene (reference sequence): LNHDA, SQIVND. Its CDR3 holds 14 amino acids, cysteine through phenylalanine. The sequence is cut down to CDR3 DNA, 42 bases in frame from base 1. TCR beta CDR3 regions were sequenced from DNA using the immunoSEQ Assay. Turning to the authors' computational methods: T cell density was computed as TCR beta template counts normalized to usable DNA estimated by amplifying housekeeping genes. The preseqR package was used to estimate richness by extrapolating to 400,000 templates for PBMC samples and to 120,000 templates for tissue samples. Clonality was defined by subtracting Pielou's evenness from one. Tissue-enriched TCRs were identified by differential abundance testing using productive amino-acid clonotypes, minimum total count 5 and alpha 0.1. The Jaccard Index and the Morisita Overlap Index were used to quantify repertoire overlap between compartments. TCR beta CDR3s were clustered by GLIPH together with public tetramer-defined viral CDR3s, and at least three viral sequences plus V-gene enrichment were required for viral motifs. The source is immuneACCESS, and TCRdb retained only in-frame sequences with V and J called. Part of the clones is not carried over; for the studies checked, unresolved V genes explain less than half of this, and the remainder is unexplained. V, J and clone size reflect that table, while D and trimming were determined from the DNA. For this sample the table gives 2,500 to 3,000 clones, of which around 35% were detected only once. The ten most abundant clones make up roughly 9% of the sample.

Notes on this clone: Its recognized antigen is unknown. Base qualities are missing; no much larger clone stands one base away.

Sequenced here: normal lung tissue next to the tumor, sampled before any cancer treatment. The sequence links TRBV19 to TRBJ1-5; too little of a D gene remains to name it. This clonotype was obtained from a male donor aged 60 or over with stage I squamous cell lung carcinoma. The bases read TGTGCCAGTAGTATTGACCTTTTAGGTCAGCCCCAGCATTTT. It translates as CASSIDLLGQPQHF.